This entry lists 30 T cell receptor beta chains sequenced from one sample in a study of blood T cell repertoires in COVID-19. Libraries were prepared by immunoSEQ multiplex PCR; TCRdb keeps only in-frame clonotypes and omits some of them. This sample has around 260,000 clones; about 86% occur once, and the top ten carry approximately 2%. Sequencing was done on a sample of peripheral blood. Receptors were obtained from a man in his thirties or forties with active or convalescent COVID-19.

This chain links TRBV7-9 with TRBJ2-1; D ambiguous. Per germline, CDR1 SEHNR and CDR2 FQNEAQ (reference sequence). The V end lost 5 bases, the J end lost 0 bases, and 11 bases lay between the germline ends. The CDR3 covers 15 residues. The CDR3 sequence is CASSPYSRSYNEQFF. The CDR3 coding sequence is TGTGCCAGCAGCCCGTACTCCCGCTCCTACAATGAGCAGTTCTTC. Filled out from reference TRBV7-9 and TRBJ2-1, the complete variable domain reads DTGVSQNPRHKITKRGQNVTFRCDPISEHNRLYWYRQTLGQGPEFLTYFQNEAQLEKSRLLSDRFSAERPKGSFSTLEIQRTEQGDSAMYLCASSPYSRSYNEQFFGPGTRLTVL.

The rearrangement uses TRBV6-5 and TRBJ1-4; D is perhaps TRBD1 (6 bases). The germline CDR1 and CDR2 sequences are MNHEY and SVGAGI. CDR3 length: 14 residues. V lost 4 bases, J lost 7 bases, and 13 bases lay in between. For the CDR3, the DNA is TGTGCCAGCAGTTGGGACACCCGGAGTGAAAAACTGTTTTTT. This sequence encodes CASSWDTRSEKLFF.

The chain employs TRBV5-4 and TRBJ2-1; 11 bases line up with TRBD1. This CDR3 comprises 15 residues. CDR1 and CDR2 (germline): SGHNT, YYREEE (reference sequence). V lost 4 bases and J lost 4; bases outside the gene matches: 4. CDR3 sequence reads: CASSQGTGGYNEQFF. CDR3 DNA sequence: TGTGCCAGCAGCCAGGGGACAGGGGGTTACAATGAGCAGTTCTTC. Looking up the rest from reference TRBV5-4 and TRBJ2-1 gives the full variable domain: ETGVTQSPTHLIKTRGQQVTLRCSSQSGHNTVSWYQQALGQGPQFIFQYYREEENGRGNFPPRFSGLQFPNYSSELNVNALELDDSALYLCASSQGTGGYNEQFFGPGTRLTVL.

This chain uses TRBV7-8 with TRBJ2-7; D is uncertain. Per germline, CDR1 SGHVS and CDR2 FQNEAQ. The CDR3 is 11 residues long. The ends were cut back, 3 bases at V and 3 bases at J, with 3 bases in the middle. The CDR3, as DNA: TGTGCCAGCAGCTTTAACTACGAGCAGTACTTC. It yields the protein CASSFNYEQYF.

The rearrangement joins TRBV19 to TRBJ2-5, with D perhaps TRBD1 (6 bases). This CDR3 is 13 amino acids long. V gave up 5 bases and J gave up 4 bases, with 11 bases separating them. Looked up from germline, CDR1 is LNHDA and CDR2 is SQIVND (reference sequence). The CDR3 spells CASSLGRGETQYF. As DNA, the CDR3 is TGTGCCAGTAGTTTAGGCAGGGGAGAGACCCAGTACTTC. Complete variable domain (other parts from reference TRBV19 and TRBJ2-5): DGGITQSPKYLFRKEGQNVTLSCEQNLNHDAMYWYRQDPGQGLRLIYYSQIVNDFQKGDIAEGYSVSREKKESFPLTVTSAQKNPTAFYLCASSLGRGETQYFGPGTRLLVL.

J is TRBJ2-5 and V is TRBV3-1 (or the pseudogene TRBV3-2), with 12 bases that match TRBD2. CDR1 is LGHDT and CDR2 is YNNKEL in the germline V gene (reference sequence). The ends lost 1 base at V and 10 bases at J; junction bases unmatched: 10. This CDR3 comprises 16 residues. The CDR3 nucleotides read TGTGCCAGCAGCCAAGCCTCTAGCGGGGGGGCCATCGGCCAGTACTTC. Translated, it gives CASSQASSGGAIGQYF.

The CDR3 bases are TGTGCCAGCAGCCAAGATCCCTTTTCGGGGGGACTGGTCCAGCCCCAGCATTTT. The encoded protein is CASSQDPFSGGLVQPQHF. This rearrangement joins TRBV3-1 (or the pseudogene TRBV3-2) to TRBJ1-5; D perhaps matches TRBD1 (5 bases). CDR1 and CDR2 (germline): LGHDT, YNNKEL (reference sequence). Trimming left V 0 bases short and J 7 bases short, with 22 bases between. CDR3 length equals 18 residues.

The chain is built from TRBV25-1 and TRBJ2-2; 9 bases match TRBD2. The germline CDR1 and CDR2 sequences are MGHDK and SYGVNS. Trimming at V came to 2 bases and at J to 4 bases, leaving 8 bases not matched to a gene. The CDR3 loop spans 17 amino acids. The CDR3 loop is CASSEGLAGTATGELFF. Here the CDR3 DNA reads TGTGCCAGCAGTGAAGGCCTAGCGGGGACAGCCACCGGGGAGCTGTTTTTT.

The genes are TRBV5-6 and TRBJ2-3; 9 bases agree with TRBD2. The CDR3 covers 16 residues. The germline V gene encodes CDR1 SGHDT and CDR2 YYEEEE. V was clipped by 4 bases and J by 6 bases; unmatched bases: 12. CDR3 residues: CASSPHPWAGGDTQYF. Here the CDR3 DNA reads TGTGCCAGCAGCCCGCACCCGTGGGCGGGAGGGGATACGCAGTATTTT.

The chain has TRBV27 and TRBJ2-7, with 11 bases fitting TRBD2. The length of the CDR3 is 16 residues. Trimming removed 0 bases from V and 2 bases from J; junction bases left unmatched: 3. Germline CDR1 is MNHEY and CDR2 is SMNVEV (reference sequence). This chain's CDR3 is CASSLSTSGGAYEQYF. The CDR3 coding sequence is TGTGCCAGCAGTTTATCCACTAGCGGGGGAGCCTACGAGCAGTACTTC.

The genes are TRBV15 and TRBJ2-3, with 7 positions matching TRBD2. CDR1 is LNHNV and CDR2 is YYDKDF in the germline V gene (reference sequence). The junction had 4 bases not matched to a gene; V was cut back by 1 base and J by 0 bases. CDR3 length: 16 amino acids. The CDR3 DNA reads as TGTGCCACCAGCAGAGGCGGGGGAACTAGCACAGATACGCAGTATTTT. Protein product: CATSRGGGTSTDTQYF.

The rearrangement uses TRBV27 and TRBJ1-5; TRBD1 matches 7 bases. Germline values: CDR1 MNHEY, CDR2 SMNVEV (reference sequence). J lost 0 bases, V lost 6 bases, and 5 bases had no gene match. This CDR3 spans 15 amino acids. The CDR3 DNA follows: TGTGCCAGCAGCCGGGACAGATATAGCAATCAGCCCCAGCATTTT. Its translation: CASSRDRYSNQPQHF.

This chain uses TRBV3-1 (or the pseudogene TRBV3-2) with TRBJ1-2; TRBD1 matches 7 bases. J lost 7 bases, V lost 1 base, and 6 bases had no gene match. In germline, CDR1 is LGHDT, CDR2 YNNKEL (reference sequence). CDR3 length: 14 amino acids. DNA for the CDR3: TGTGCCAGCAGCCAAGCAGACAGGGCGGGTGGCTACACCTTC. It specifies CASSQADRAGGYTF.

This clone was seen more than once but under ten times. J is TRBJ2-5 and V is TRBV7-2, with D perhaps matching TRBD1 (5 bases). Trimming cost V 5 bases and J 5 bases, with 12 bases left between them. CDR3 length: 13 residues. Germline V CDR1 and CDR2: SGHTA, FQGNSA. The CDR3 reads CASSLRVGETQYF. The DNA of the CDR3 is TGTGCCAGCAGCCTCAGGGTGGGGGAGACCCAGTACTTC.

The chain combines TRBV11-2 with TRBJ1-5; a weak D match, TRBD1 (6 bases). The CDR3 consists of 14 residues. The germline V and J ends were trimmed by 2 bases and 4 bases, with 9 bases remaining between them. CDR1 and CDR2 from the germline V gene are SGHAT and FQNNGV. This CDR3 reads CASSLQDRNQPQHF. The CDR3 DNA sequence: TGTGCCAGCAGCTTACAGGACAGAAATCAGCCCCAGCATTTT. The whole variable domain, remainder taken from reference TRBV11-2 and TRBJ1-5, is EAGVAQSPRYKIIEKRQSVAFWCNPISGHATLYWYQQILGQGPKLLIQFQNNGVVDDSQLPKDRFSAERLKGVDSTLKIQPAKLEDSAVYLCASSLQDRNQPQHFGDGTRLSIL.

CDR3 sequence: CASSPTDNTEAFF. In nucleotides, the CDR3 is TGTGCCAGCTCACCAACAGATAACACTGAAGCTTTCTTT. J is TRBJ1-1 and V is TRBV18; D is unresolved. Germline-derived CDR1 and CDR2 are KGHSH and LQKENI. V was trimmed by 2 bases and J by 2 bases, leaving 6 bases between them. The CDR3 covers 13 residues.

The V gene is TRBV5-1, the J gene TRBJ1-2, with TRBD1 matching 7 bases. This CDR3 has 15 amino acids. The V and J ends lost 4 bases and 3 bases, in that order; junction bases with no gene match: 9. Looked up from germline, CDR1 is SGHRS and CDR2 is YFSETQ. This chain's CDR3 is CASSARQGIDYGYTF. The CDR3 coding sequence is TGCGCCAGCAGCGCTAGACAGGGAATCGACTATGGCTACACCTTC.

This sequence joins TRBV11-2 and TRBJ2-7; D ambiguous. The CDR3 is made up of 15 amino acids. Trimming removed 1 base at V and 5 bases at J, with 15 bases between. The V gene's germline CDR1 is SGHAT and CDR2 FQNNGV. CDR3 amino acids: CASSLVPWAIHEQYF. The CDR3 coding sequence is TGTGCCAGCAGCTTAGTTCCGTGGGCTATCCACGAGCAGTACTTC.

This chain uses TRBV6-5 with TRBJ2-5; TRBD2 aligns across 8 bases. The V gene's germline CDR1 is MNHEY and CDR2 SVGAGI. The CDR3 loop spans 16 amino acids. V was clipped by 2 bases and J by 2 bases; unmatched bases: 7. The CDR3 DNA follows: TGTGCCAGCAGTTACACCGGGGGGGCCGGTCAAGAGACCCAGTACTTC. As protein: CASSYTGGAGQETQYF.

The V gene is TRBV6-5, the J gene TRBJ1-2; D not certain. CDR1 and CDR2 from the germline V gene are MNHEY and SVGAGI. V dropped 3 bases and J dropped 4 bases, with 12 bases sitting between them. There are 14 residues in the CDR3. The CDR3 DNA follows: TGTGCCAGCAGTTATAAGCGGGCGGGCTATGGCTACACCTTC. Its translation is CASSYKRAGYGYTF.

The chain employs TRBV10-2 and TRBJ1-2, with 9 bases matching TRBD1. J was trimmed by 4 bases and V by 4 bases; bases with no gene match: 4. CDR3 length: 14 amino acids. Germline V lookup: CDR1 WSHSY, CDR2 SAAADI. The CDR3: CASSGGTGSYGYTF. CDR3 sequence (DNA): TGCGCCAGCAGTGGGGGGACAGGGAGCTATGGCTACACCTTC.

The V call is TRBV7-2, the J call TRBJ1-6, with TRBD1 matching over 8 bases. This CDR3 spans 17 amino acids. The J segment lost 4 bases and the V segment lost 1 base, leaving 6 bases of the junction unmatched. CDR1 and CDR2 (germline): SGHTA, FQGNSA. CDR3 DNA: TGTGCCAGCAGCTTAGTTGGCAGGGGGCTTTATAATTCACCCCTCCACTTT. Translating gives CASSLVGRGLYNSPLHF.

The chain is built from TRBV3-1 (or the pseudogene TRBV3-2) and TRBJ1-5; 11 positions match TRBD1. Germline V gene data show CDR1 as LGHDT and CDR2 as YNNKEL (reference sequence). V shed 2 bases and J 2 bases; nucleotides not matched to a gene: 20. The CDR3 totals 22 residues. As DNA, the CDR3 is TGTGCCAGCAGCCAACCGGACAGGGGGCCCTTTGAACCCCAGTGGGGCAATCAGCCCCAGCATTTT. It translates to CASSQPDRGPFEPQWGNQPQHF.

The V gene is TRBV14, the J gene TRBJ1-6; perhaps TRBD1 as D (5 bases). With 3 bases removed from V and 2 bases from J, the gap between germline ends came to 20 bases. Germline CDR1 SGHDN, CDR2 FVKESK. The CDR3 totals 19 residues. The CDR3 reads CASSHQRLGGEPYNSPLHF. Written as DNA, the CDR3 is TGTGCCAGCAGCCACCAGCGGCTTGGAGGGGAACCCTATAATTCACCCCTCCACTTT.

The rearrangement uses TRBV27 and TRBJ1-1; TRBD1 matches 7 bases. The junction had 12 bases not matched to a gene; V was cut back by 5 bases and J by 6 bases. CDR3 length: 15 residues. Per the germline V gene, CDR1 is MNHEY and CDR2 is SMNVEV (reference sequence). CDR3 DNA: TGTGCCAGCAGTATCCGCGGAACAGGGGTCCCTGAAGCTTTCTTT. Its protein is CASSIRGTGVPEAFF.

The V gene is TRBV7-7, the J gene TRBJ2-3; 10 bases map to TRBD2. The germline V gene encodes CDR1 SSHAT and CDR2 FNYEAQ (reference sequence). This CDR3 is built from 17 residues. The V segment lost 4 bases and the J segment 0 bases; nucleotides outside the gene matches: 7. CDR3 DNA sequence: TGTGCCAGCAGCTCAGGTTTTAGCGGGGGGAGCACAGATACGCAGTATTTT. The encoded protein is CASSSGFSGGSTDTQYF.

This chain joins TRBV20-1 and TRBJ2-7; TRBD2 agrees at 7 bases. After removal of 3 bases from V and 5 bases from J, the junction contained 13 bases not matched to a gene. Germline CDR1 reads DFQATT; CDR2 reads SNEGSKA (reference sequence). This CDR3 contains 15 residues. The CDR3 nucleotides are TGCAGTGCTAGTGGCGGGGGATGGGGGAGTAACGAGCAGTACTTC. Its translation is CSASGGGWGSNEQYF.

CDR3 bases: TGCGCCACCCGAGGACTAGCGGGGGGCAAAACCGGGGAGCTGTTTTTT. It encodes CATRGLAGGKTGELFF. The chain joins TRBV10-2 to TRBJ2-2, with TRBD2 matching over 14 bases. Looked up from germline, CDR1 is WSHSY and CDR2 is SAAADI. This CDR3 region has 16 residues. J was trimmed by 5 bases and V by 10 bases; bases with no gene match: 9.

This chain connects TRBV5-6 to TRBJ2-7, with TRBD1 as a possible D gene (5 bases). Germline values: CDR1 SGHDT, CDR2 YYEEEE. Trimming removed 6 bases from V and 5 bases from J, with 12 bases in between. This CDR3 spans 12 amino acids. The chain's CDR3 is CASTTVTDEQYF. CDR3 sequence (DNA): TGTGCCAGCACGACAGTGACCGACGAGCAGTACTTC.

The chain combines TRBV3-1 (or the pseudogene TRBV3-2) with TRBJ1-2, with 10 bases that match TRBD1. Germline CDR1 LGHDT, CDR2 YNNKEL (reference sequence). The CDR3 spans 14 residues. The trim removed 5 bases at V and 4 bases at J, leaving 4 bases unmatched. Here the CDR3 reads CASSDRTGGYGYTF. In nucleotides, the CDR3 is TGTGCCAGCAGCGACCGGACAGGGGGCTATGGCTACACCTTC.